This T cell receptor beta chain was identified during a study of blood T cell repertoires in acute mononucleosis (dated by TCRdb to 2020 to 2021). At the level of the whole study: Acute-phase samples were taken within 2 weeks of symptom onset, representing the primary response. In the acute phase, YVL-BR-specific cells accounted for a mean of approximately 2.3% of blood CD8 T cells, and GLC-BM-specific cells for a mean of approximately 0.99%. The mean blood EBV load was 3.5 to 4 log10 genome copies per million B cells in acute infection and about 2.6 at convalescence.

Broad study findings and their caveats: Although only about 10% of unique acute clonotypes carried over into convalescence, these persisting clonotypes made up most of the response, and the remainder were seemingly replaced by new, diverse de novo clonotypes. In TCR repertoire selection for BRLF1 (YVL-BR), TCRalpha CDR3 motifs had a dominant role, while TCRbeta had a minimal role. Because only a fraction of each donor's blood was analyzed, sampling error might partly account for the low clonotype overlap between the acute and convalescent samples. Only a few donors were included in the cohort, so group averages were based on very few individuals.

For TCR profiling, total RNA from at least 10,000 sorted tetramer+ CD8 T cells was reverse transcribed into cDNA. CDR3 regions were amplified by PCR with primers annealing to V and J regions, adding unique molecular identifiers to track templates. The immunoSEQ platform, including its sequencing and error-correction standards, was used to profile TCRalpha and TCRbeta chains. In the authors' own workflow: Clonal copy numbers were corrected for sequencing and PCR errors, and CDR3s were defined according to IMGT conventions. Analysis was limited to productive rearrangements and used immunoSEQ Analyzer versions 2.0 and 3.0, and gene-pairing frequencies were further processed in Microsoft Excel. Circos plots were used to visualize V-J pairings, and MEME together with a custom motifSearch program was used to find CDR3 motifs. The OLGA algorithm was used to calculate the probability of generation of TCR sequences. Clonotypes found at both visits were termed persistent, clonotypes found only in the acute phase were termed nonpersistent, and clonotypes found only at convalescence were termed de novo. Any amino acid clonotype used by more than one donor was defined as a public TCR. TCRdb took this table from immuneACCESS and kept in-frame rearrangements with V and J called. Such tables lack part of the clones; where checked against another copy, unresolved V genes explain under half of the gap, and the rest is unexplained. The DNA was the basis for D and trimming; V, J and clone size are from that table. This sample gives roughly 2,000 clones in total; 29% of them show up just once. The ten top clones hold around 69% of the sample.

This clone was recorded a few times. Base qualities are not recorded, but no much larger clone differs from it by a single base. According to the study, the label for this sample's time point signals: acute infectious mononucleosis, at clinical presentation within 2 weeks of symptom onset (visit 1). Over the course of primary infection, this study followed CD8 T cell responses against two immunodominant EBV epitopes, BRLF1 109 (YVL-BR) and BMLF1 280 (GLC-BM). Primary EBV infection was taken to be indicated by a positive serum heterophile antibody test and EBV viral capsid antigen-specific IgM. As a first step, magnetic positive selection (MACS) was used to enrich total CD8 T cells from the PBMCs. Live CD3+ CD8+ tetramer+ cells were sorted on a FACSAria III to over 95% purity. A PE-conjugated tetramer loaded with the BRLF1 109-117 peptide was used for cell sorting. At both acute infection and convalescence, EBV epitope-specific CD8 T cells were tetramer-sorted, and the TCR repertoires of those cells were deep-sequenced directly ex vivo. A few people aged about 18 to 30 with clinical acute infectious mononucleosis and laboratory evidence of primary EBV infection were used as donors. Heparinized peripheral blood was collected once when donors presented clinically with mononucleosis symptoms and a second time roughly 6 months afterward. PBMCs were isolated by Ficoll-Paque density gradient centrifugation.

Its CDR3 holds 14 amino acids, cysteine through phenylalanine. The kept DNA is CDR3 alone, 42 bases in frame from the first base. Sequences LNHDA (CDR1) and SQIVND (CDR2) are obtained from the germline V gene (reference sequence). V lost 7 bases and J lost 7 bases, and the count of bases not matched to a germline gene is 11. The V and J genes are TRBV19 and TRBJ2-3; TRBD2 agrees with 7 junctional bases. Sequencing used EBV YVL epitope tetramer+ CD8+ T cells sorted from PBMCs, obtained during acute infectious mononucleosis. The intended sense of this specimen's cell subset or site label: CD8 T cells binding a tetramer with EBV BRLF1 109-117 peptide (YVL-BR). The clonotype comes from a man between 18 and 35 years old with infectious mononucleosis caused by EBV. The CDR3 here reads CASITAGNSYTQYF. The nucleotides read TGTGCCAGTATAACAGCGGGAAACTCTTATACGCAGTATTTT.